This TCR beta chain is drawn from a study of shared clonotypes between healthy human individuals. Clones were read by immunoSEQ multiplex PCR, and TCRdb kept only the in-frame ones, dropping some. Of approximately 640,000 clones listed, roughly 88% are singletons. The V end was cut by 4 bases, the J end by 4 bases, with 10 bases between. Germline V CDR1 and CDR2: SNHLY, FYNNEI. CDR3 length: 13 residues. The receptor was derived from a young man in good health. Some clones in this sample may be carry-over from other donors' samples. V is TRBV2 and J is TRBJ2-5; a weak D match, TRBD2 (5 bases). What was sequenced was memory CD8+ T cells from PBMCs. Documented subset: CD45RO+ cells pooled with CCR7-negative TemRA cells. The CDR3 region is CASSAGGRETQYF. The CDR3 DNA sequence: TGTGCCAGCAGTGCAGGTGGGAGAGAGACCCAGTACTTC.